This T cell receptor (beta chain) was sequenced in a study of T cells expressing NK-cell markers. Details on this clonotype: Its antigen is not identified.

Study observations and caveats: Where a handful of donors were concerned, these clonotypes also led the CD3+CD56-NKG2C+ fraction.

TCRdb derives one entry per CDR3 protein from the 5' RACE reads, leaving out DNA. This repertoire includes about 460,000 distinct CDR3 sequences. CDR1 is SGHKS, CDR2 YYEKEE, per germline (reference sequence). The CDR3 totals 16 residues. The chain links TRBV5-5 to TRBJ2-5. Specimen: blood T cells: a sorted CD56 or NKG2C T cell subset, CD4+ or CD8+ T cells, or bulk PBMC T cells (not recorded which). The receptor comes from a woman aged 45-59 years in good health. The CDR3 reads CASSPNPNRDQETQYF.